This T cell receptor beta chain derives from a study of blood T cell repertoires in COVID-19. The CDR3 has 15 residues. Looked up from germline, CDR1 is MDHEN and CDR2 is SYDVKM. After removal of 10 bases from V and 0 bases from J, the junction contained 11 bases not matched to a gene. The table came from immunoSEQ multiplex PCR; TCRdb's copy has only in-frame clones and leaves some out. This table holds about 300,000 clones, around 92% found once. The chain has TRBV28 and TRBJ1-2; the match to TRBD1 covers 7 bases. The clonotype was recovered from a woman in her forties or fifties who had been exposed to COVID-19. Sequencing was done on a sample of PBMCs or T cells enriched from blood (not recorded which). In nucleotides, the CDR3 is TGTGCCACCCAAAGAACAGGGGCCACTAACTATGGCTACACCTTC. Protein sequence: CATQRTGATNYGYTF.